These T cell receptor beta chains were read from a single sample in a study of OX40 agonist ivuxolimab in advanced cancers. Libraries were prepared by immunoSEQ multiplex PCR; TCRdb keeps only in-frame clonotypes and omits some of them. The sample records 13,000 or so clones, 75% to 80% being singletons. The sequenced sample was CD4+ or CD8+ T cells sorted from blood, obtained in a trial of the OX40 agonist ivuxolimab. All receptors come from an adult with an advanced solid tumor such as melanoma, head and neck, liver or kidney cancer. Both conserved end residues are part of each CDR3. The D gene is left open where the match is weak. Only some rows state a clone size, as once, few, many or a class for expanded clones.

D: TRBD1; J: TRBJ1-2; V: TRBV27; size: .; CDR3: CASSPGQGAWGYTF; DNA: TGTGCCAGCAGCCCCGGACAGGGGGCGTGGGGCTACACCTTC
D: TRBD1; J: TRBJ2-7; V: TRBV9; size: .; CDR3: CASALGTDYEQYF; DNA: TGTGCCAGCGCGCTTGGGACAGACTACGAGCAGTACTTC
D: TRBD2; J: TRBJ2-7; V: TRBV29-1; size: .; CDR3: CSVVVLGTSSYEQYF; DNA: TGCAGCGTTGTGGTCCTTGGGACTAGCTCCTACGAGCAGTACTTC
D: .; J: TRBJ2-1; V: TRBV9; size: few; CDR3: CASSGNLRGSYNEQFF; DNA: TGTGCCAGCAGCGGCAACCTAAGGGGTTCCTACAATGAGCAGTTCTTC
D: .; J: TRBJ2-1; V: TRBV27; size: few; CDR3: CASSLDRLGTYNEQFF; DNA: TGTGCCAGCAGTTTAGACCGACTTGGTACCTACAATGAGCAGTTCTTC
D: TRBD1; J: TRBJ1-5; V: TRBV7-9; size: .; CDR3: CASSFGTGGGQPQHF; DNA: TGTGCCAGCAGCTTCGGGACAGGGGGCGGTCAGCCCCAGCATTTT
D: .; J: TRBJ1-2; V: TRBV5-5; size: .; CDR3: CASSLGTAHGYTF; DNA: TGTGCCAGCAGCCTTGGGACTGCCCATGGCTACACCTTC
D: .; J: TRBJ1-4; V: TRBV7-6; size: .; CDR3: CASSLETATNEKLFF; DNA: TGTGCCAGCAGCTTAGAGACTGCAACTAATGAAAAACTGTTTTTT
D: .; J: TRBJ2-1; V: TRBV10-2; size: .; CDR3: CASSVSPSEQFF; DNA: TGCGCCAGCAGCGTATCCCCAAGTGAGCAGTTCTTC
D: .; J: TRBJ2-7; V: TRBV5-3; size: .; CDR3: CASSPGLGTYEQYF; DNA: TGTGCCAGCAGTCCGGGACTCGGGACCTACGAGCAGTACTTC
D: TRBD2; J: TRBJ2-3; V: TRBV7-9; size: .; CDR3: CASSSRYGTSGDTQYF; DNA: TGTGCCAGCAGCTCACGTTACGGGACTAGCGGGGATACGCAGTATTTT
D: .; J: TRBJ2-2; V: TRBV6-5; size: .; CDR3: CAGLTGHDTGELFF; DNA: TGTGCCGGACTTACGGGACATGACACCGGGGAGCTGTTTTTT
D: TRBD1; J: TRBJ1-2; V: TRBV6-1; size: .; CDR3: CASTPQRGQGYGYTF; DNA: TGTGCCAGCACTCCCCAGAGGGGACAGGGGTATGGCTACACCTTC
D: .; J: TRBJ1-5; V: TRBV15; size: .; CDR3: CATSREGAVNQPQHF; DNA: TGTGCCACCAGCAGAGAGGGGGCGGTCAATCAGCCCCAGCATTTT
D: .; J: TRBJ2-1; V: TRBV30; size: .; CDR3: CAWSQGYNEQFF; DNA: TGTGCCTGGAGTCAGGGGTACAATGAGCAGTTCTTC
D: TRBD1; J: TRBJ2-7; V: TRBV6-5; size: large; CDR3: CASSYSQGAYEQYF; DNA: TGTGCCAGCAGTTACTCCCAGGGGGCCTACGAGCAGTACTTC
D: .; J: TRBJ2-1; V: TRBV4-3; size: .; CDR3: CASSYTTGGGVYNEQFF; DNA: TGCGCCAGCAGCTACACAACAGGAGGGGGGGTGTACAATGAGCAGTTCTTC
D: .; J: TRBJ2-1; V: TRBV7-3; size: .; CDR3: CASSFQGDEQFF; DNA: TGTGCCAGCAGCTTCCAGGGCGATGAGCAGTTCTTC
D: TRBD1; J: TRBJ1-4; V: TRBV7-1; size: .; CDR3: CASSPLGGSNEKLFF; DNA: TGTGCCAGCAGCCCTTTAGGGGGCTCTAATGAAAAACTGTTTTTT
D: TRBD1; J: TRBJ2-2; V: TRBV14; size: .; CDR3: CASSERQGRTGELFF; DNA: TGTGCCAGCAGCGAACGACAGGGGAGGACCGGGGAGCTGTTTTTT
D: TRBD1; J: TRBJ1-6; V: TRBV7-9; size: .; CDR3: CASSSRVTGGNSPLHF; DNA: TGTGCCAGCAGCAGCAGAGTTACAGGGGGAAATTCACCCCTCCACTTT
D: .; J: TRBJ2-1; V: TRBV30; size: .; CDR3: CAIPQSSYNEQFF; DNA: TGTGCCATACCGCAAAGCTCCTACAATGAGCAGTTCTTC
D: TRBD1; J: TRBJ2-7; V: TRBV27; size: .; CDR3: CASSLKGLTGGFSYEQYF; DNA: TGTGCCAGCAGTTTGAAGGGCCTCACAGGGGGCTTCTCCTACGAGCAGTACTTC
D: .; J: TRBJ2-4; V: TRBV6-5; size: .; CDR3: CASRGEGRTKNIQYF; DNA: TGTGCCAGCAGGGGTGAAGGGAGAACCAAAAACATTCAGTACTTC
D: TRBD2; J: TRBJ2-2; V: TRBV7-6; size: .; CDR3: CASSLGVTSGGNTGELFF; DNA: TGTGCCAGCAGCTTAGGTGTGACTAGCGGGGGAAACACCGGGGAGCTGTTTTTT
D: .; J: TRBJ2-2; V: TRBV5-1; size: .; CDR3: CASSLVEVKGTGELFF; DNA: TGCGCCAGCAGCTTGGTTGAGGTTAAGGGCACCGGGGAGCTGTTTTTT
D: .; J: TRBJ2-2; V: TRBV9; size: .; CDR3: CASSQARGVNTGELFF; DNA: TGTGCCAGCAGCCAAGCCAGGGGGGTGAACACCGGGGAGCTGTTTTTT